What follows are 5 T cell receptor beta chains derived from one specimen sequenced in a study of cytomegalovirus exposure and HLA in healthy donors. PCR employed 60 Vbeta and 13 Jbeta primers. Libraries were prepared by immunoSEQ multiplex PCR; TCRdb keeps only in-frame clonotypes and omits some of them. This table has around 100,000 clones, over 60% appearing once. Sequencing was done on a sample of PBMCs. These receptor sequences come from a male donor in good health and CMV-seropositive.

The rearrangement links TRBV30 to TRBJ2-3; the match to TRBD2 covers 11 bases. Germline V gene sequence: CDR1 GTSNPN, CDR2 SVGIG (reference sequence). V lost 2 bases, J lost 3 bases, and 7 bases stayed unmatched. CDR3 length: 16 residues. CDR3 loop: CAWSLTSGSGTDTQYF. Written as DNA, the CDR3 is TGTGCCTGGAGTCTAACTAGCGGGAGTGGGACAGATACGCAGTATTTT. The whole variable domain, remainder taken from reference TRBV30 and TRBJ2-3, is SQTIHQWPATLVQPVGSPLSLECTVEGTSNPNLYWYRQAAGRGLQLLFYSVGIGQISSEVPQNLSASRPQDRQFILSSKKLLLSDSGFYLCAWSLTSGSGTDTQYFGPGTRLTVL.

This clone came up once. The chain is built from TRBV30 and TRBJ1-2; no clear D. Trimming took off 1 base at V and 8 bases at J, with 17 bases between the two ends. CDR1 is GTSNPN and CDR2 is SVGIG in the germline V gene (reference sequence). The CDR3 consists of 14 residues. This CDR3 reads CAWSAAGKTGGYTF. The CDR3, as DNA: TGTGCCTGGAGTGCGGCAGGCAAAACGGGGGGCTACACCTTC.

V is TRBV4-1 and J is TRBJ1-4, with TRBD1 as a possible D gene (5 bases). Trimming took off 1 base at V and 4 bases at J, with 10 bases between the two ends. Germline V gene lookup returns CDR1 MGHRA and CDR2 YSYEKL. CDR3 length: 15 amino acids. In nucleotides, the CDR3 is TGCGCCAGCAGCCAAGCGGGGGGGGATAATGAAAAACTGTTTTTT. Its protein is CASSQAGGDNEKLFF.

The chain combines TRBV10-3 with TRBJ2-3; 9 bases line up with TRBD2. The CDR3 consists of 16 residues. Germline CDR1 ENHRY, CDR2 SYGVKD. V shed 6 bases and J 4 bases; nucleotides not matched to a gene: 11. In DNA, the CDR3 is TGTGCCATCAGCTCCCTAGCGGGAATACACGCAGATACGCAGTATTTT. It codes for CAISSLAGIHADTQYF.

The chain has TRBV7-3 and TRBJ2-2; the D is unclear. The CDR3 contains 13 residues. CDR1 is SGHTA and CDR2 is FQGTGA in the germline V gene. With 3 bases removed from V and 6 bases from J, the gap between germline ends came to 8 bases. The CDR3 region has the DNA TGTGCCAGCAGCTTTCCCCTAGCCGGGGAGCTGTTTTTT. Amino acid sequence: CASSFPLAGELFF.